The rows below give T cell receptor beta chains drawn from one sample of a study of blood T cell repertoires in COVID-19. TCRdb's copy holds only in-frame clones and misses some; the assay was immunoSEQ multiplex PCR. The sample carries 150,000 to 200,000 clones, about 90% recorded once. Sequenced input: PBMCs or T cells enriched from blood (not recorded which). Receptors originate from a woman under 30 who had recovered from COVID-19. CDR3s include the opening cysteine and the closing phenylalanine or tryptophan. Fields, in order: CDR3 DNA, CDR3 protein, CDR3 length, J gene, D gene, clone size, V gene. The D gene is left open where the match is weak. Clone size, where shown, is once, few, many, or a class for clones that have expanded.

TGCGCCAGCAGCTTGGCCTACAATCAGCCCCAGCATTTT,CASSLAYNQPQHF,13,TRBJ1-5,NA,NA,TRBV5-1
TGCGCCAGCAGCTTGGGCGCTACTAGAGCGGTCGGAGTGACCCAGTACTTC,CASSLGATRAVGVTQYF,17,TRBJ2-5,NA,NA,TRBV5-1
TGTGCCAGCAGCTATGCGGGACTCCCTCAAGAGACCCAGTACTTC,CASSYAGLPQETQYF,15,TRBJ2-5,NA,NA,TRBV5-5
TGTGCCAGCGGTTCCTTGAAACTAGCGGGAGGGTGGGGAGATACGCAGTATTTT,CASGSLKLAGGWGDTQYF,18,TRBJ2-3,TRBD2,NA,TRBV28
TGTGCCAGCAGCCCTGGGACTCCGTCCTCTGGGGCCAACGTCCTGACTTTC,CASSPGTPSSGANVLTF,17,TRBJ2-6,NA,NA,TRBV5-8
TGTGCCAGCAGTTCCCCGACAGGGATGGGAAACACCATATATTTT,CASSSPTGMGNTIYF,15,TRBJ1-3,TRBD1,NA,TRBV28
TGTGCCAGCAGACCAGGGGGCGCGGGTTTGAATGGCTACACCTTC,CASRPGGAGLNGYTF,15,TRBJ1-2,TRBD1,NA,TRBV7-2
TGTGCCAGCTCTCCGGGTACGAATGAAAAACTGTTTTTT,CASSPGTNEKLFF,13,TRBJ1-4,NA,NA,TRBV3-1/TRBV3-2
TGCGCCAGCAGCCAAGGGACTAGAAGTTACGAGCAGTACTTC,CASSQGTRSYEQYF,14,TRBJ2-7,TRBD2,NA,TRBV4-3
TGTGCCAGCATGAAGACTTCTGGCTACACCTTC,CASMKTSGYTF,11,TRBJ1-2,NA,NA,TRBV12-3/TRBV12-4
TGTGCCAGCAGTAGTACCCGGTTCGAGCAGTACTTC,CASSSTRFEQYF,12,TRBJ2-7,NA,once,TRBV25-1
TGTGCCAGCAGTTACTCGAGGCAACGTGAAAAACTGTTTTTT,CASSYSRQREKLFF,14,TRBJ1-4,NA,NA,TRBV6-5
TGTGCCAGCAGTACCAGTGGGGGGGCCCGCAGCGTATATTTT,CASSTSGGARSVYF,14,TRBJ1-3,NA,NA,TRBV6-5
TGTGCCAGCAGCTTAGGGGACAGACCTTACGAGCAGTACTTC,CASSLGDRPYEQYF,14,TRBJ2-7,TRBD1,NA,TRBV7-2
TGTGCCAGCAGCCAATCGAGGCAGGGAACAGATACGCAGTATTTT,CASSQSRQGTDTQYF,15,TRBJ2-3,NA,NA,TRBV16
TGTGCCAGCAGTGAAATTCTACAGGGCACCTATGGCTACACCTTC,CASSEILQGTYGYTF,15,TRBJ1-2,NA,once,TRBV6-1
TGTGCCAGACTCACTTGCAGACGGGGGCCCCAGCATTTT,CARLTCRRGPQHF,13,TRBJ1-5,NA,NA,TRBV12-1
TGTGCCAGCAGCTTAGCGGGACAGGGCCTCTATGGCTACACCTTC,CASSLAGQGLYGYTF,15,TRBJ1-2,TRBD1,once,TRBV7-9
TGTGCCAGCAGCTTACATGAGGAGACTACCTACGAGCAGTACTTC,CASSLHEETTYEQYF,15,TRBJ2-7,NA,NA,TRBV7-2
TGTGCCAGCAGTAGCCCGGGGGGGCTATACAATGAGCAGTTCTTC,CASSSPGGLYNEQFF,15,TRBJ2-1,TRBD2,NA,TRBV2
TGCGCCAGCAGCCCCGCAGGACAATCCTACGAGCAGTACTTC,CASSPAGQSYEQYF,14,TRBJ2-7,NA,once,TRBV5-1
TGCGCCAGCAGCCAAGTCCGGGGTCAGCCCCAGCATTTT,CASSQVRGQPQHF,13,TRBJ1-5,NA,NA,TRBV4-1
TGCGCCAGCAGCCAAGTTCCGACAGGGGCGGCTGAAGCTTTCTTT,CASSQVPTGAAEAFF,15,TRBJ1-1,TRBD1,NA,TRBV4-3
TGTGCCAGCAGTGGTTTAGGGGGCTCTGGGGCCAACGTCCTGACTTTC,CASSGLGGSGANVLTF,16,TRBJ2-6,NA,NA,TRBV2
TGTGCCAGCAGCGTAGGCAGTAGCAATCAGCCCCAGCATTTT,CASSVGSSNQPQHF,14,TRBJ1-5,NA,few,TRBV9
TGCGCCAGCAGTGAGGCTAGCGGGGGTCGCGAGCAGTACTTC,CASSEASGGREQYF,14,TRBJ2-7,TRBD2,NA,TRBV10-2
TGTGCCAGCAGCGCCCCCCTTTGGGAGACGAACTATGGCTACACCTTC,CASSAPLWETNYGYTF,16,TRBJ1-2,NA,NA,TRBV9
TGTGCCAGCAGCCATACTAGCACAGATACGCAGTATTTT,CASSHTSTDTQYF,13,TRBJ2-3,NA,NA,TRBV7-9
TGTGCCAGCAGCTTAGGACCGGCAGGGAACACTGAAGCTTTCTTT,CASSLGPAGNTEAFF,15,TRBJ1-1,NA,NA,TRBV7-2
TGCAGGGCGAGGGATAATGAAAAACTGTTTTTT,CRARDNEKLFF,11,TRBJ1-4,NA,NA,TRBV20-1
TGTGCCAGCAGCTTAAGCACTAGCGGGAGTAATGAGCAGTTCTTC,CASSLSTSGSNEQFF,15,TRBJ2-1,TRBD2,once,TRBV7-9
TGTGCCAGCAGCCTAATAAGGACAGGGGGCGTTGAAAAACTGTTTTTT,CASSLIRTGGVEKLFF,16,TRBJ1-4,TRBD1,NA,TRBV7-8
TGTGCCAGCAGCTCGACAGGGAGCAATGAAAAACTGTTTTTT,CASSSTGSNEKLFF,14,TRBJ1-4,TRBD1,NA,TRBV13
TGTGCCATCAGTTCTGACAGAAACACCGGGGAGCTGTTTTTT,CAISSDRNTGELFF,14,TRBJ2-2,NA,NA,TRBV10-3
TGTGCCAGCAGCCAAGATTTAGCAAAACGATCCTACGAGCAGTACTTC,CASSQDLAKRSYEQYF,16,TRBJ2-7,NA,NA,TRBV4-2
TGTGCCAGCAGTGAGACGCAGGGGGCGGGCTATGGCTACACCTTC,CASSETQGAGYGYTF,15,TRBJ1-2,TRBD1,NA,TRBV6-1
TGTGCCTTCGGACAGGGTGGTCAGCCCCAGCATTTT,CAFGQGGQPQHF,12,TRBJ1-5,TRBD1,NA,TRBV30
TGTGCCAGCAGCTGGGCCCCGCTGGGGGGCAATGAGCAGTTCTTC,CASSWAPLGGNEQFF,15,TRBJ2-1,NA,NA,TRBV2
TGTGCCAGCAGTGACTTCTCTAGCGGGAGAGGCGAGCAGTACTTC,CASSDFSSGRGEQYF,15,TRBJ2-7,TRBD2,once,TRBV2
TGTGCCAGCGATCTTCCCGGGGTTGTCGGTGAAGCTTTCTTT,CASDLPGVVGEAFF,14,TRBJ1-1,NA,NA,TRBV7-2